The T cell receptor (beta chain) under discussion was sequenced for a study of CD8+CD57+ T cells in acquired aplastic anemia. Across the whole study: CD4+ and CD8+ cells, once sorted, gave DNA averaging 3.2 ug.

TCR beta VDJ and CDR3 profiles were obtained from a genomic DNA template. TCRdb re-called the reads through MiXCR, storing one row per CDR3 protein. The table has approximately 130,000 distinct CDR3 sequences, approximately 61% seen once; the top ten hold 25% to 35%. By flow cytometry, patients selected for sequencing had shown an expansion of CD8+CD57+ cells. There was no therapy given to any patient before the blood sampling took place. This clonotype was detected only a few times. Antigen: not known. The CDR3 contains 12 residues. Germline V CDR1 and CDR2: LNHDA, SQIVND (reference sequence). V lost 4 bases and J 2 bases, leaving 3 bases between the germline ends. Points from the study as a whole: A significant difference in CD8+ Simpson's diversity between patients and controls was not found.

Sequencing was performed on sorted CD4+, CD8+, or CD8+CD57+ T cells (not recorded which) from PBMCs. This clonotype was sampled from a human donor with aplastic anemia. This sequence joins TRBV19 and TRBJ1-3, with D unclear. CDR3 region: CASSSPGNTIYF. The CDR3 DNA sequence: TGTGCCAGTAGTAGTCCTGGAAACACCATATATTTT.